Below are 10 T cell receptor beta chains sequenced from a single sample in a study of blood T cell repertoires in COVID-19. Profiled with immunoSEQ multiplex PCR; TCRdb holds only in-frame clones, not every one. In the table there are 150,000 to 200,000 clones, around 80% of which are singletons. The source material was PBMCs or T cells enriched from blood (not recorded which). The receptors originated from a woman between 65 and 79 years old in a cohort exposed to, infected with or recovered from COVID-19 (not recorded which).

The chain employs TRBV27 and TRBJ1-2; D is perhaps TRBD1 (6 bases). The CDR3 totals 14 residues. V lost 6 bases and J 1 base, leaving 12 bases between the germline ends. Germline CDR1 is MNHEY and CDR2 is SMNVEV (reference sequence). CDR3 nucleotide sequence: TGTGCCAGCAGCTCCAGGGGATTTAACTATGGCTACACCTTC. Translating gives CASSSRGFNYGYTF.

J is TRBJ2-1 and V is TRBV18, with TRBD2 matching over 10 bases. CDR1 and CDR2 (germline): KGHSH, LQKENI. This CDR3 contains 16 residues. V lost 3 bases, J lost 4 bases, and 6 bases stayed unmatched. CDR3 nucleotide sequence: TGTGCCAGCTCACCCCTCGGGACTAGCGCATACAATGAGCAGTTCTTC. Translated: CASSPLGTSAYNEQFF.

This clone has only a few counts. The CDR3 DNA is TGTGCCTGGAGTCGGTTTTCCTACGAGCAGTACTTC. It is translated as CAWSRFSYEQYF. The chain carries TRBV30 and TRBJ2-7; no reliable D call. Germline V gene sequence: CDR1 GTSNPN, CDR2 SVGIG (reference sequence). The CDR3 has 12 amino acids. V was cut by 2 bases and J by 1 base, with 6 bases left in between.

The table lists this clone with a few counts. This chain joins TRBV9 and TRBJ2-1; D is perhaps TRBD1 (6 bases). The CDR3 runs 16 residues. Germline CDR1 is SGDLS and CDR2 is YYNGEE. V lost 0 bases, J lost 2 bases, and 12 bases lay in between. This chain's CDR3 is CASSVGGGPPYNEQFF. As DNA, the CDR3 is TGTGCCAGCAGCGTAGGTGGGGGCCCTCCCTACAATGAGCAGTTCTTC. Based on the CDR3 plus reference TRBV9 and TRBJ2-1, the full variable domain is DSGVTQTPKHLITATGQRVTLRCSPRSGDLSVYWYQQSLDQGLQFLIQYYNGEERAKGNILERFSAQQFPDLHSELNLSSLELGDSALYFCASSVGGGPPYNEQFFGPGTRLTVL.

The V and J genes are TRBV28 and TRBJ2-1, with 10 bases aligning to TRBD2. This CDR3 has 17 amino acids. V was pared by 5 bases and J by 6 bases, with 13 bases of the junction left unmatched. CDR1 is MDHEN, CDR2 SYDVKM, per germline. As DNA, the CDR3 is TGTGCCAGCAGTCCGACCACTCTCAGCGGGAGGGCCAATGAGCAGTTCTTC. It translates to CASSPTTLSGRANEQFF.

The gene calls are TRBV7-9 and TRBJ1-1, with 7 positions matching TRBD1. V gave up 2 bases and J gave up 2 bases; unmatched junction bases: 2. The CDR3 extends over 14 amino acids. Germline V gene lookup returns CDR1 SEHNR and CDR2 FQNEAQ (reference sequence). CDR3 protein: CASSLTGANTEAFF. DNA of the CDR3: TGTGCCAGCAGCTTAACAGGGGCAAACACTGAAGCTTTCTTT.

The rearrangement uses TRBV5-1 and TRBJ1-5, with TRBD1 identical over 8 bases. The V and J ends lost 4 bases and 2 bases, in that order; junction bases with no gene match: 14. Germline assignment: CDR1 SGHRS and CDR2 YFSETQ. This CDR3 has 18 residues. The chain's CDR3 is CASSVAGQGAPCNQPQHF. The CDR3 DNA reads as TGCGCCAGCAGCGTGGCGGGCCAGGGGGCGCCTTGCAATCAGCCCCAGCATTTT.

The V gene is TRBV7-3, the J gene TRBJ1-2, with 8 nucleotides matching TRBD1. CDR3 length: 15 amino acids. Germline V gene data show CDR1 as SGHTA and CDR2 as FQGTGA. The V segment lost 0 bases and the J segment 8 bases; nucleotides outside the gene matches: 8. The CDR3, as DNA: TGTGCCAGCAGCTTAACCCAGGGGACAGGTGACGGCTACACCTTC. The encoded protein is CASSLTQGTGDGYTF.

This rearrangement joins TRBV2 to TRBJ1-1; D gene uncertain. Trimming pared 3 bases from V and 7 bases from J, leaving 6 bases between. This CDR3 has 11 amino acids. Germline CDR1 SNHLY, CDR2 FYNNEI. The CDR3 loop reads CASSDYGEAFF. The DNA of the CDR3 is TGTGCCAGCAGTGATTACGGTGAAGCTTTCTTT.

The chain joins TRBV12-3 or TRBV12-4 to TRBJ2-5; no definite D call. V shed 0 bases and J shed 2 bases, with 4 bases lying between them. This CDR3 has 13 amino acids. The CDR3 bases are TGTGCCAGCAGTTTAGCGGAGCAAGAGACCCAGTACTTC. Residues: CASSLAEQETQYF.